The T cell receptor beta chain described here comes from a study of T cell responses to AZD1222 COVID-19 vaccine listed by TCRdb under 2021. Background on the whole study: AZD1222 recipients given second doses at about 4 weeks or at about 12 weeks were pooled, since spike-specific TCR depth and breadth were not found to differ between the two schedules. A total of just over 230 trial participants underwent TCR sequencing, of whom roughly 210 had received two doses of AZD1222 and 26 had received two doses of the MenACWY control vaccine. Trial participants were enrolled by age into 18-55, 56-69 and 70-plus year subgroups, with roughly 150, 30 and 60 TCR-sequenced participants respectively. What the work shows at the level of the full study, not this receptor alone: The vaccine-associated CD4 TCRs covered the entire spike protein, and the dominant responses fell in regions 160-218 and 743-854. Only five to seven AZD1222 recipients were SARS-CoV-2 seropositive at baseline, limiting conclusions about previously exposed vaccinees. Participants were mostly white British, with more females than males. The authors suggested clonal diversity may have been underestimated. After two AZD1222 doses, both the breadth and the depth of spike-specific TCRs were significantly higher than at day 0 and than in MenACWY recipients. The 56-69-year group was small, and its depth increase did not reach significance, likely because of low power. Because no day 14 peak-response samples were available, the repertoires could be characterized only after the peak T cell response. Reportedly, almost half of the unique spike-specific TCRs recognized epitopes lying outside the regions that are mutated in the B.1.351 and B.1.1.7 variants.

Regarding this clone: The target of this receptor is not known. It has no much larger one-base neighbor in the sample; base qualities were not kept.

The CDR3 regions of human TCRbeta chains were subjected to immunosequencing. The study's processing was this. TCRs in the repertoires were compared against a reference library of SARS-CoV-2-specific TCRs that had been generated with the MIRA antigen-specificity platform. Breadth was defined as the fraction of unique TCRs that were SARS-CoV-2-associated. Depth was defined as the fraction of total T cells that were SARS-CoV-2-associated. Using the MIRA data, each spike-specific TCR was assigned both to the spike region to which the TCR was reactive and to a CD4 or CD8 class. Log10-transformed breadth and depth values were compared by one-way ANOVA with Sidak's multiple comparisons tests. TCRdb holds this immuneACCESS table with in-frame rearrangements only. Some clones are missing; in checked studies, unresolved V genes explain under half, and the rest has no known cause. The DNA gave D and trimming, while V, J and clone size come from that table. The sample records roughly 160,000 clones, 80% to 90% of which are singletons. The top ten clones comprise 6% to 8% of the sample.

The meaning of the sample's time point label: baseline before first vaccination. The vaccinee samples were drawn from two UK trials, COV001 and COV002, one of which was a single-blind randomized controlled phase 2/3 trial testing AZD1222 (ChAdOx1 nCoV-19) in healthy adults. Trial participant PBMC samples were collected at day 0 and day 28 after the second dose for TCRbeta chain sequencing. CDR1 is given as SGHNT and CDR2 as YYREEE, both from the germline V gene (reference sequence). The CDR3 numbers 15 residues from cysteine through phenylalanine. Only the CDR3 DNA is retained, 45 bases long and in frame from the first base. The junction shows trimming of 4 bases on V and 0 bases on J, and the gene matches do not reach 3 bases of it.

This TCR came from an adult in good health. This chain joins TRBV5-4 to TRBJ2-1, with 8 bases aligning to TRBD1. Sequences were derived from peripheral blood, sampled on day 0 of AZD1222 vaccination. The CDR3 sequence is CASSLTGGSYNEQFF. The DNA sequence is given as TGTGCCAGCAGCCTCACAGGGGGCTCCTACAATGAGCAGTTCTTC.